These 3 T cell receptor beta chains came from one sample sequenced in a study of blood T cell repertoires in COVID-19. The assay was immunoSEQ multiplex PCR, and TCRdb's table has in-frame clones only and misses some. The sample lists some 300,000 clones; about nine tenths were seen once. Sequenced sample: PBMCs or T cells enriched from blood (not recorded which). The receptors originated from a woman in her 30s who had recovered from COVID-19.

The chain joins TRBV3-1 (or the pseudogene TRBV3-2) to TRBJ2-3; a weak D match, TRBD2 (7 bases). Trimming left V 0 bases short and J 0 bases short, with 13 bases between. This CDR3 spans 17 amino acids. From germline, CDR1 is LGHDT and CDR2 YNNKEL (reference sequence). The CDR3 protein is CASSQEGGAPSTDTQYF. For the CDR3, the DNA is TGTGCCAGCAGCCAAGAGGGGGGGGCCCCGAGCACAGATACGCAGTATTTT.

This clone was detected only once. The chain couples TRBV7-6 to TRBJ2-7; a possible D gene is TRBD1 (5 bases). The CDR3 spans 15 residues. Trimming removed 5 bases from V and 0 bases from J, with 14 bases in between. Germline-derived CDR1 and CDR2 are SGHVS and FNYEAQ. CDR3 sequence: CASSDTGISSYEQYF. CDR3 DNA: TGTGCCAGCAGCGACACAGGAATATCCTCCTACGAGCAGTACTTC.

This rearrangement joins TRBV5-1 to TRBJ2-7; tentative D call: TRBD1 (6 bases). Germline V CDR1 and CDR2: SGHRS, YFSETQ. The CDR3 is 15 residues long. V dropped 4 bases and J dropped 0 bases, with 14 bases sitting between them. CDR3 in amino acids: CASSARQEYSYEQYF. In nucleotides, the CDR3 is TGCGCCAGCAGCGCCCGACAGGAATACTCCTACGAGCAGTACTTC.